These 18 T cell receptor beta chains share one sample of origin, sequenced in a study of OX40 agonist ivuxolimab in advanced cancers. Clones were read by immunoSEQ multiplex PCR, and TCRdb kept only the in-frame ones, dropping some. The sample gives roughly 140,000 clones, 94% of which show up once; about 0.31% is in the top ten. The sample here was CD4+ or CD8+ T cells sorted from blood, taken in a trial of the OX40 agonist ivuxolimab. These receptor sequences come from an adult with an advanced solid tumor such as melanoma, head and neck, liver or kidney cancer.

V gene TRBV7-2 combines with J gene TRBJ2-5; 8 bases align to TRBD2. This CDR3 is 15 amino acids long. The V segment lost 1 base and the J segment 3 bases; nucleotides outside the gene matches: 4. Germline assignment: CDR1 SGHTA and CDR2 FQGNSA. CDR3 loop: CASSLVVLAEETQYF. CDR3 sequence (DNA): TGTGCCAGCAGCTTAGTGGTACTAGCGGAAGAGACCCAGTACTTC.

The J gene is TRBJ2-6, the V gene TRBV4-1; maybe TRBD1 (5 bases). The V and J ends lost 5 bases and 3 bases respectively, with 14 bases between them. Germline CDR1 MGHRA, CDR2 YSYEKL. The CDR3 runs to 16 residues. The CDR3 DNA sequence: TGCGCCAGCAGCAGGGGTCCGCTCGTTGGGGCCAACGTCCTGACTTTC. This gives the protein CASSRGPLVGANVLTF.

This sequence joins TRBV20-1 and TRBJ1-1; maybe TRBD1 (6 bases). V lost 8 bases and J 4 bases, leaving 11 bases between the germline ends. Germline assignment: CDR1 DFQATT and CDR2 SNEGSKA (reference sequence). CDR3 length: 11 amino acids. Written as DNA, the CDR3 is TGCAGTCTCCTGGGGGCCACTGAAGCTTTCTTT. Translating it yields CSLLGATEAFF.

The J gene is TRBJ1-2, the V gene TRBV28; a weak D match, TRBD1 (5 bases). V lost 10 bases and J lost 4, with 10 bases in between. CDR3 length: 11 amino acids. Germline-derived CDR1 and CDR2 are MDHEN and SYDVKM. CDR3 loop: CATGRVYGYTF. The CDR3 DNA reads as TGTGCCACCGGCAGGGTCTATGGCTACACCTTC.

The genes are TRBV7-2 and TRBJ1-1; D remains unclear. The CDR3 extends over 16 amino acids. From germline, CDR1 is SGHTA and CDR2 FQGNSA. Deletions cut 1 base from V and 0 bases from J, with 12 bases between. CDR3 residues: CASSLVVATMNTEAFF. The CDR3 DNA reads TGTGCCAGCAGCTTAGTTGTGGCAACCATGAACACTGAAGCTTTCTTT. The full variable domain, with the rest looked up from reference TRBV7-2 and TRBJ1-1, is GAGVSQSPSNKVTEKGKDVELRCDPISGHTALYWYRQSLGQGLEFLIYFQGNSAPDKSGLPSDRFSAERTGGSVSTLTIQRTQQEDSAVYLCASSLVVATMNTEAFFGQGTRLTVV.

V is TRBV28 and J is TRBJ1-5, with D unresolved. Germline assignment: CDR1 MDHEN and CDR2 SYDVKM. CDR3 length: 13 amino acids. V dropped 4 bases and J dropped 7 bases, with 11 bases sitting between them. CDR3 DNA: TGTGCCAGCAGTTACAGCGGACCCCAGCCCCAGCATTTT. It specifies CASSYSGPQPQHF.

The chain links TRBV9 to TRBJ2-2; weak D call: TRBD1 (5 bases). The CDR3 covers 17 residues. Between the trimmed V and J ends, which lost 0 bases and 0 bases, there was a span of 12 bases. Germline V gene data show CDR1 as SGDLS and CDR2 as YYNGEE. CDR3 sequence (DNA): TGTGCCAGCAGCGTAGGGGTGGCAGGGACGAACACCGGGGAGCTGTTTTTT. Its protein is CASSVGVAGTNTGELFF. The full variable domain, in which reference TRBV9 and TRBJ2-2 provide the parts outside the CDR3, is DSGVTQTPKHLITATGQRVTLRCSPRSGDLSVYWYQQSLDQGLQFLIQYYNGEERAKGNILERFSAQQFPDLHSELNLSSLELGDSALYFCASSVGVAGTNTGELFFGEGSRLTVL.

The CDR3 nucleotides are TGTGCCAGTAGTATGGGCAGGGGGCGCAGGTCCCCCCAGCATTTT. Its protein product is CASSMGRGRRSPQHF. The V and J genes are TRBV19 and TRBJ1-5; 8 nucleotides align to TRBD1. Germline CDR1 reads LNHDA; CDR2 reads SQIVND (reference sequence). CDR3 length: 15 residues. With 3 bases clipped from V and 10 bases from J, the junction kept 11 bases outside the gene matches.

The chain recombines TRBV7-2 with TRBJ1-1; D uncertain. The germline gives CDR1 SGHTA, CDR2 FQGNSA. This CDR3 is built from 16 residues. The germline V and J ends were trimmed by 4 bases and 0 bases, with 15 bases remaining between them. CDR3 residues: CASSSLGGFMNTEAFF. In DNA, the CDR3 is TGTGCCAGCAGCTCTCTTGGCGGGTTCATGAACACTGAAGCTTTCTTT.

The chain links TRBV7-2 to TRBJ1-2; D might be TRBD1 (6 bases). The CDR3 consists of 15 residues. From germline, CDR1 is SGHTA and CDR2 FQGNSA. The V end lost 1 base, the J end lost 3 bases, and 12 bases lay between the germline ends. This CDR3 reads CASSLEGDSYYGYTF. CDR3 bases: TGTGCCAGCAGCTTAGAGGGGGACTCCTACTATGGCTACACCTTC.

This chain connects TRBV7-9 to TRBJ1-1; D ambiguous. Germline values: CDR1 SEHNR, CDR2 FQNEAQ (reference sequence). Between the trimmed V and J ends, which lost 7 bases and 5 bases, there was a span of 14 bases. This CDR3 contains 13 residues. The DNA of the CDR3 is TGTGCCAGCACCGTGGAGGGCCGAACTGAAGCTTTCTTT. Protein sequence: CASTVEGRTEAFF.

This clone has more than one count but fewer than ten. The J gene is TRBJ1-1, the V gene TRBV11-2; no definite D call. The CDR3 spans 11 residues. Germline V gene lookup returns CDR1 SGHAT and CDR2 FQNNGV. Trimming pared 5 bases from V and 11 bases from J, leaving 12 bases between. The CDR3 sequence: CASSPQVLAFF. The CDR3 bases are TGTGCCAGCAGCCCGCAGGTGTTGGCTTTCTTT.

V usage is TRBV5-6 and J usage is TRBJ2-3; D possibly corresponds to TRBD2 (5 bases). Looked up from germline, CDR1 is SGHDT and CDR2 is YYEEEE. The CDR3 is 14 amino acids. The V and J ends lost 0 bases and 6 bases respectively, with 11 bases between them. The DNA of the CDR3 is TGTGCCAGCAGCTTGGGGCATACGGGGGATACGCAGTATTTT. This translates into CASSLGHTGDTQYF.

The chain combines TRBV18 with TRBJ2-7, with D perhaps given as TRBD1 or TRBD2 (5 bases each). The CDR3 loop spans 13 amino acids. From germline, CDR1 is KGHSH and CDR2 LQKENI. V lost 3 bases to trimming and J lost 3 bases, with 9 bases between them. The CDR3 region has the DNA TGTGCCAGCTCACCGGGGGTGGACTACGAGCAGTACTTC. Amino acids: CASSPGVDYEQYF.

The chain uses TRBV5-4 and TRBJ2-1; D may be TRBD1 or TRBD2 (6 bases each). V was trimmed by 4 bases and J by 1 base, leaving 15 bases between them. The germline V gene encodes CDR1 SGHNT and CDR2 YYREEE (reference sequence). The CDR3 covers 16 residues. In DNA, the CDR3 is TGTGCCAGCAGCGAGGGGGGACTGGTGTCCTACAATGAGCAGTTCTTC. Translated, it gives CASSEGGLVSYNEQFF.

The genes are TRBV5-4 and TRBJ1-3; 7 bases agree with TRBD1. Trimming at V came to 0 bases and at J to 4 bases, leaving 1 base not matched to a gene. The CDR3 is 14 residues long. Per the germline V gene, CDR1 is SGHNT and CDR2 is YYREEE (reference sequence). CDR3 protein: CASSLGGQGNTIYF. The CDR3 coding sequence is TGTGCCAGCAGCTTGGGGGGACAGGGAAACACCATATATTTT. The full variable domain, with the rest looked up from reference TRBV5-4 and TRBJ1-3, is ETGVTQSPTHLIKTRGQQVTLRCSSQSGHNTVSWYQQALGQGPQFIFQYYREEENGRGNFPPRFSGLQFPNYSSELNVNALELDDSALYLCASSLGGQGNTIYFGEGSWLTVV.

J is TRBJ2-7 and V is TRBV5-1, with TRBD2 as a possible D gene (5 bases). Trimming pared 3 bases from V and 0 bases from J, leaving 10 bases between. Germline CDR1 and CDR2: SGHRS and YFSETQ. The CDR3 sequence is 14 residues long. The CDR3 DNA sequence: TGCGCCAGCAGCTCAGGACTTAGCTCCTACGAGCAGTACTTC. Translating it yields CASSSGLSSYEQYF.

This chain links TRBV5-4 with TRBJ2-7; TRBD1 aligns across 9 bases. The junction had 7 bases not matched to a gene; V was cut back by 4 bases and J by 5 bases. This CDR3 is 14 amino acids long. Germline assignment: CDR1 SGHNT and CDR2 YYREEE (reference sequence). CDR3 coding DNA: TGTGCCAGCAGCGACCCGGGACAGGGCCACGAGCAGTACTTC. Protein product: CASSDPGQGHEQYF.